This T cell receptor beta chain comes out of a study of T cell changes during pregnancy in multiple sclerosis. The CDR3 has 18 residues. J gave up 1 base and V 5 bases, and 10 bases lay outside the gene matches. Germline V lookup: CDR1 SGHAT, CDR2 FQNNGV. TCRdb keeps only in-frame clones here, not all; method: immunoSEQ multiplex PCR. The table includes roughly 40,000 clones, about nine tenths detected once. The V gene is TRBV11-2, the J gene TRBJ2-1, with TRBD2 identical over 11 bases. The clonotype was recovered from a female donor in good health, enrolled as a control in a pregnancy study. The starting material was CD4+ T cells from peripheral blood mononuclear cells, obtained in the first trimester of pregnancy. CDR3 protein: CASSQTLAGGPSYNEQFF. The CDR3 nucleotides read TGTGCCAGCAGCCAGACTTTAGCGGGGGGGCCTTCCTACAATGAGCAGTTCTTC.